This is a list of T cell receptor beta chains from one sample in a study of OX40 agonist ivuxolimab in advanced cancers. Some clones are missing from TCRdb's copy, which holds only in-frame ones; the method was immunoSEQ multiplex PCR. Of some 74,000 clones in the sample, more than 85% were seen once. This material consisted of CD4+ or CD8+ T cells sorted from blood, taken in a trial of the OX40 agonist ivuxolimab. Receptor source: an adult with an advanced solid tumor such as melanoma, head and neck, liver or kidney cancer. The conserved cysteine and the conserved F or W are not part of the CDR3 here. Clone size, where shown, is once, few, many, or a class for clones that have expanded.

V: TRBV7-3
size: NA
CDR3: ASSLGVDTGELF

V: TRBV28
size: NA
CDR3: ASSLRWRGRDEQY

V: TRBV5-1
size: once
CDR3: ASSSTGQGLGSGNTIY

V: TRBV28
size: NA
CDR3: ASSYVSQETQY

V: TRBV20-1
size: NA
CDR3: SGGSPDEQY

V: TRBV2
size: NA
CDR3: ASIFGRTDEQY

V: TRBV27
size: once
CDR3: ASSSTDYNEQF

V: TRBV6-5
size: once
CDR3: ASSHSGFYEQY

V: TRBV25-1
size: NA
CDR3: ASSERGQGNTGELF

V: TRBV5-1
size: NA
CDR3: ASSLAPRGGDEQY

V: TRBV5-1
size: NA
CDR3: ASSLVAGGEQY

V: TRBV19
size: NA
CDR3: ASSPLQGTNEKLF

V: TRBV28
size: NA
CDR3: ASSSEQGPYYEQY

V: TRBV2
size: NA
CDR3: ASSVRQRVEQY

V: TRBV6-1
size: NA
CDR3: ASSAAAGANVLT

V: TRBV7-8
size: NA
CDR3: ASSLWGQPYEQY

V: TRBV4-1
size: NA
CDR3: ASSQEGRVGEQY

V: TRBV20-1
size: NA
CDR3: SARVGYGYT

V: TRBV6-1
size: NA
CDR3: ASSESFAGAYTIY

V: TRBV4-1
size: NA
CDR3: ASSQVYGKGTEAF

V: TRBV5-4
size: NA
CDR3: ASSLGVPGSGGANVLT

V: TRBV29-1
size: once
CDR3: SVPREGRKTQY

V: TRBV7-9
size: NA
CDR3: ASSLSGTGGWGYT

V: TRBV7-9
size: NA
CDR3: ASTTGEGNTDTQY

V: TRBV5-1
size: once
CDR3: ASSLEVPPYEQY

V: TRBV28
size: NA
CDR3: ASSWAQSRYGYT

V: TRBV7-9
size: NA
CDR3: ASSFVGALGYT

V: TRBV7-7
size: NA
CDR3: ASSLDLAPGTQY

V: TRBV7-9
size: NA
CDR3: ASSLEVGYNEQF

V: TRBV29-1
size: NA
CDR3: SVSGQDYGYT

V: TRBV2
size: few
CDR3: ASTEGVTGELF

V: TRBV5-1
size: NA
CDR3: ASSLQIQAGGYT

V: TRBV6-5
size: NA
CDR3: ASSYGGSNQPQH

V: TRBV6-1
size: NA
CDR3: ASSDLAGLISTDTQY

V: TRBV29-1
size: NA
CDR3: SVEDKTNYGYT

V: TRBV6-5
size: once
CDR3: ASSYGGRSNAEAF

V: TRBV28
size: NA
CDR3: ASASGAWTEAF

V: TRBV5-1
size: NA
CDR3: ASKKGERETQY

V: TRBV10-2
size: NA
CDR3: ASGQGRETQY

V: TRBV18
size: NA
CDR3: ASLSQPNTIY

V: TRBV7-3
size: NA
CDR3: ASSPGTSGRHEQY

V: TRBV15
size: NA
CDR3: ATSRDLGVLNEKLF

V: TRBV5-5
size: NA
CDR3: ASSFRDAAANEKLF

V: TRBV15
size: NA
CDR3: ATSRDGGTGGAQY

V: TRBV19
size: NA
CDR3: ASSIPRGYNEQF

V: TRBV5-1
size: NA
CDR3: ASSPGTQQETQY